The 24 T cell receptor beta chains listed next were all sequenced from one sample in a study of T cell changes during pregnancy in multiple sclerosis. Sequencing was performed with immunoSEQ multiplex PCR; in TCRdb, only in-frame clones are kept and a portion is missing. The sample shows under 95,000 clones, 94% of them seen only once. The sequences come from peripheral blood, collected in the second trimester of pregnancy. The receptors originated from a female donor in good health, enrolled as a control in a pregnancy study.

This chain connects TRBV30 to TRBJ1-3; the D is unclear. CDR3 size: 15 residues. V was trimmed by 2 bases and J by 7 bases, leaving 18 bases between them. CDR1 and CDR2 from the germline V gene are GTSNPN and SVGIG (reference sequence). The CDR3 sequence: CAWSWKTGSGNTIYF. The CDR3 nucleotides read TGTGCCTGGAGTTGGAAGACTGGGAGTGGGAACACCATATATTTT.

The rearrangement uses TRBV10-3 and TRBJ2-7, with TRBD2 as a possible D gene (6 bases). Per germline, CDR1 ENHRY and CDR2 SYGVKD. Trimming took off 9 bases at V and 1 base at J, with 7 bases between the two ends. The CDR3 is 11 residues long. In DNA form, the CDR3 reads TGTGCCATTAGCGGATCCTACGAGCAGTACTTC. Its protein is CAISGSYEQYF.

The rearrangement links TRBV2 to TRBJ1-5; D remains ambiguous. This CDR3 is built from 16 residues. Germline V lookup: CDR1 SNHLY, CDR2 FYNNEI. Trimming cost V 0 bases and J 3 bases, with 12 bases left between them. CDR3 amino acids: CASSEALSVFNQPQHF. The CDR3 nucleotides read TGTGCCAGCAGTGAAGCGCTTTCGGTGTTCAATCAGCCCCAGCATTTT. The full variable domain, rest sourced from reference TRBV2 and TRBJ1-5, is EPEVTQTPSHQVTQMGQEVILRCVPISNHLYFYWYRQILGQKVEFLVSFYNNEISEKSEIFDDQFSVERPDGSNFTLKIRSTKLEDSAMYFCASSEALSVFNQPQHFGDGTRLSIL.

This chain links TRBV6-6 with TRBJ2-6, with D unresolved. The CDR3 totals 15 residues. The V gene lost 2 bases and the J gene lost 4 bases, with 9 bases spanning the gap. Germline CDR1 MNHNY, CDR2 SVGAGI (reference sequence). The CDR3 coding sequence is TGTGCCAGCAGTTACGGCTCACCAGGGGCCAACGTCCTGACTTTC. It codes for CASSYGSPGANVLTF.

The chain has TRBV5-5 and TRBJ2-1, with TRBD1 identical over 8 bases. The CDR3 runs 18 residues. Germline V gives CDR1 SGHKS, CDR2 YYEKEE (reference sequence). V lost 4 bases, J lost 0 bases, and 12 bases stayed unmatched. This chain's CDR3 is CASSPYTGQVFSYNEQFF. The CDR3 nucleotides are TGTGCCAGCAGCCCATATACGGGACAGGTGTTCTCCTACAATGAGCAGTTCTTC.

This rearrangement joins TRBV19 to TRBJ2-1; maybe TRBD2 (6 bases). V was trimmed by 7 bases and J by 1 base, leaving 17 bases between them. The CDR3 loop spans 16 amino acids. Germline CDR1 LNHDA, CDR2 SQIVND (reference sequence). The CDR3 sequence is CASTDLARGSYNEQFF. In nucleotides, the CDR3 is TGTGCCAGTACTGATCTAGCACGGGGGTCCTACAATGAGCAGTTCTTC.

This clone came up a few times. The V call is TRBV14, the J call TRBJ1-1; 8 positions agree with TRBD1. This CDR3 has 13 amino acids. Germline V lookup: CDR1 SGHDN, CDR2 FVKESK. V lost 8 bases, J lost 5 bases, and 7 bases stayed unmatched. CDR3 DNA sequence: TGTGCCAGCGGGGAGGACAGGGTGACTGAAGCTTTCTTT. As protein: CASGEDRVTEAFF.

CDR3 loop: CASSIRQGYAEAFF. The CDR3 DNA follows: TGTGCCAGTAGTATCAGACAGGGGTACGCTGAAGCTTTCTTT. The chain employs TRBV19 and TRBJ1-1, with 8 bases lining up with TRBD1. CDR1 and CDR2 from the germline V gene are LNHDA and SQIVND (reference sequence). The CDR3 contains 14 residues. Losses at the gene ends were 3 bases for V and 6 bases for J; bases not matched to a gene: 6.

The gene calls are TRBV29-1 and TRBJ1-2; the D gene is possibly TRBD1 (5 bases). This CDR3 has 14 residues. The germline V gene has CDR1 SQVTM and CDR2 ANQGSEA. Between the trimmed V and J ends, which lost 8 bases and 2 bases, there was a span of 18 bases. CDR3 in DNA: TGCAGCTTGTCTAGGGGCCTATCAAACTATGGCTACACCTTC. This translates into CSLSRGLSNYGYTF.

The chain is built from TRBV5-1 and TRBJ1-1; D remains unclear. The length of the CDR3 is 14 residues. The V gene's germline CDR1 is SGHRS and CDR2 YFSETQ. Trimming cost V 2 bases and J 1 base, with 9 bases left between them. The CDR3, as DNA: TGCGCCAGCAGCTTCGGCGGGGAGAACACTGAAGCTTTCTTT. Translated, it gives CASSFGGENTEAFF.

The chain employs TRBV7-8 and TRBJ2-7, with 7 bases matching TRBD1. The CDR3 contains 20 residues. V shed 5 bases, J shed 0 bases, and the junction held 22 bases outside the gene matches. CDR1 is SGHVS, CDR2 FQNEAQ, per germline. The chain's CDR3 is CASSRWTGGFIGTSSYEQYF. In DNA, the CDR3 is TGTGCCAGCAGCCGCTGGACAGGCGGGTTCATCGGGACCAGCTCCTACGAGCAGTACTTC.

This chain joins TRBV6-5 and TRBJ2-5, with 7 bases matching TRBD1. Trimming cost V 4 bases and J 3 bases; bases outside gene matches: 8. Germline assignment: CDR1 MNHEY and CDR2 SVGAGI. This CDR3 region has 15 residues. Here the CDR3 reads CASSFSSDREETQYF. In DNA, the CDR3 is TGTGCCAGCAGTTTTTCCTCCGACAGGGAAGAGACCCAGTACTTC.

Concerning this clone: Other DNA sequences of this sample code for an identical CDR3. The chain combines TRBV5-1 with TRBJ1-2; D is unresolved. The V end was cut by 0 bases, the J end by 8 bases, with 11 bases between. Germline CDR1 is SGHRS and CDR2 is YFSETQ. The CDR3 contains 13 residues. This chain's CDR3 is CASSLAGSEGYTF. DNA of the CDR3: TGCGCCAGCAGCTTGGCAGGATCGGAAGGCTACACCTTC.

The chain uses TRBV5-1 and TRBJ2-3, with D possibly being TRBD1 (5 bases). The CDR3 is 15 residues long. The germline CDR1 and CDR2 sequences are SGHRS and YFSETQ. V lost 0 bases to trimming and J lost 3 bases, with 11 bases between them. The CDR3 nucleotides are TGCGCCAGCAGCTTGGAGGGCAGGGAAACAGATACGCAGTATTTT. Its protein is CASSLEGRETDTQYF.

The rearrangement joins TRBV10-3 to TRBJ2-1; TRBD1 matches at 7 bases. CDR1 and CDR2 (germline): ENHRY, SYGVKD. CDR3 size: 16 residues. J gave up 0 bases and V 10 bases, and 12 bases lay outside the gene matches. The CDR3: CATKGQAFGSYNEQFF. The CDR3 DNA is TGTGCCACCAAAGGACAGGCCTTCGGCTCCTACAATGAGCAGTTCTTC.

This chain uses TRBV5-1 with TRBJ1-2; 8 nucleotides match TRBD1. Losses at the gene ends were 1 base for V and 4 bases for J; bases not matched to a gene: 6. There are 15 residues in the CDR3. Germline-derived CDR1 and CDR2 are SGHRS and YFSETQ. The CDR3 coding sequence is TGCGCCAGCAGCTTGAAACAGGGGGAGATCTATGGCTACACCTTC. Its protein product is CASSLKQGEIYGYTF.

The chain recombines TRBV7-2 with TRBJ2-3, with 11 bases aligning to TRBD2. The CDR3 is 15 amino acids. Germline V gives CDR1 SGHTA, CDR2 FQGNSA. J was trimmed by 4 bases and V by 4 bases; bases with no gene match: 4. The CDR3: CASSSLAGVADTQYF. The CDR3 nucleotides are TGTGCCAGCAGCTCACTAGCGGGAGTGGCAGATACGCAGTATTTT. Drawing the rest from reference TRBV7-2 and TRBJ2-3, the complete variable domain is GAGVSQSPSNKVTEKGKDVELRCDPISGHTALYWYRQSLGQGLEFLIYFQGNSAPDKSGLPSDRFSAERTGGSVSTLTIQRTQQEDSAVYLCASSSLAGVADTQYFGPGTRLTVL.

The rearrangement joins TRBV18 to TRBJ1-4; D unresolved. V lost 1 base, J lost 7 bases, and 13 bases lay in between. The CDR3 is 15 residues long. Looked up from germline, CDR1 is KGHSH and CDR2 is LQKENI. CDR3 DNA sequence: TGTGCCAGCTCACCACGGGAGGGATTCGGTGAAAAACTGTTTTTT. This translates into CASSPREGFGEKLFF.

V gene TRBV7-8 combines with J gene TRBJ1-1; D is unresolved. The V gene lost 5 bases and the J gene lost 3 bases, with 10 bases spanning the gap. From germline, CDR1 is SGHVS and CDR2 FQNEAQ. The CDR3 runs 13 residues. CDR3 nucleotides: TGTGCCAGCAGCGCCGGGGTACACACTGAAGCTTTCTTT. This gives the protein CASSAGVHTEAFF.

The CDR3 protein is CASSWDRDSNQPQHF. In DNA form, the CDR3 reads TGTGCCAGCAGCTGGGACAGGGATAGCAATCAGCCCCAGCATTTT. The rearrangement joins TRBV6-1 to TRBJ1-5, with 9 bases aligning to TRBD1. Germline V gene data show CDR1 as MNHNS and CDR2 as SASEGT. This CDR3 is 15 amino acids long. V was pared by 6 bases and J by 0 bases, with 3 bases of the junction left unmatched.

This clone has a handful of counts. The J gene is TRBJ2-2, the V gene TRBV5-4; D is uncertain. The germline V and J ends were trimmed by 4 bases and 4 bases, with 11 bases remaining between them. Germline V gene data show CDR1 as SGHNT and CDR2 as YYREEE (reference sequence). This CDR3 region has 14 residues. The CDR3 coding sequence is TGTGCCAGCAGCACAGACACCGGCACCGGGGAGCTGTTTTTT. As protein: CASSTDTGTGELFF.

The rearrangement uses TRBV19 and TRBJ1-5; D is ambiguous. CDR3 length equals 16 residues. Trimming cost V 1 base and J 0 bases, with 10 bases left between them. Germline assignment: CDR1 LNHDA and CDR2 SQIVND (reference sequence). The CDR3 protein is CASSIGAEHSNQPQHF. The CDR3 DNA is TGTGCCAGTAGTATAGGGGCAGAACATAGCAATCAGCCCCAGCATTTT.

V usage is TRBV6-1 and J usage is TRBJ1-1; D ambiguous. V was cut by 4 bases and J by 0 bases, with 15 bases left in between. Germline values: CDR1 MNHNS, CDR2 SASEGT. The CDR3 totals 16 residues. In nucleotides, the CDR3 is TGTGCCAGCAGTGCGGAGGTGGGGAACATGAACACTGAAGCTTTCTTT. Protein product: CASSAEVGNMNTEAFF.

As DNA, the CDR3 is TGTGCCAGCAGTTTTGGAGGCACCGGGGAGCTGTTTTTT. The encoded protein is CASSFGGTGELFF. The chain links TRBV28 to TRBJ2-2; D may be TRBD2 (5 bases). Germline CDR1 reads MDHEN; CDR2 reads SYDVKM. The CDR3 contains 13 residues. V lost 3 bases and J lost 4, with 6 bases in between.